A single sample gave rise to the 21 T cell receptor beta chains below, sequenced in a study of human T cells and chemical hapten exposure. MiXCR, applied by TCRdb to the RACE reads, yields one record per CDR3 protein. The sample contains under 200,000 distinct CDR3 sequences, around 30% of which appear only once. Regarding time point: pre-sensitization, week 0. Treatment in this sample: therapeutic diphenylcyclopropenone sensitization with weekly scalp DPC. This sample comprised whole blood, obtained in connection with sensitization to the hapten diphenylcyclopropenone (DPC). These receptors all come from a woman younger than 45 with alopecia areata. Some clones in this sample may be carry-over from other donors' samples.

There are a few counts of this clonotype. The V and J genes are TRBV20-1 and TRBJ1-4; D might be TRBD1 (6 bases). Germline V gene sequence: CDR1 DFQATT, CDR2 SNEGSKA (reference sequence). V lost 3 bases to trimming and J lost 6 bases, with 14 bases between them. The CDR3 sequence is 14 residues long. For the CDR3, the DNA is TGCAGTGCTAGTAATCAGGGGAGGGATGAAAAACTGTTTTTT. This encodes CSASNQGRDEKLFF.

This chain connects TRBV4-2 to TRBJ2-1; TRBD2 agrees at 10 bases. CDR1 LGHNA and CDR2 YNFKEQ come from the germline V gene. The ends lost 4 bases at V and 5 bases at J; junction bases unmatched: 8. The CDR3 is 16 residues long. CDR3 region: CASSPKAGGADNEQFF. The DNA of the CDR3 is TGTGCCAGCAGCCCTAAAGCGGGGGGGGCGGACAATGAGCAGTTCTTC.

This clonotype was detected a few times. The chain links TRBV24-1 to TRBJ1-2; D is perhaps TRBD1 (5 bases). The CDR3 runs to 14 residues. The germline V gene has CDR1 KGHDR and CDR2 SFDVKD. Trimming pared 4 bases from V and 7 bases from J, leaving 15 bases between. The chain's CDR3 is CATSEAGKDSGYTF. Written as DNA, the CDR3 is TGTGCCACCAGTGAGGCAGGGAAAGATTCTGGCTACACCTTC.

The CDR3 sequence: CASSLALRQGGYTF. As DNA, the CDR3 is TGTGCCAGCAGCTTAGCCTTAAGACAGGGTGGCTACACCTTC. The V gene is TRBV7-2, the J gene TRBJ1-2; 7 bases align to TRBD1. The CDR3 loop spans 14 amino acids. CDR1 is SGHTA and CDR2 is FQGNSA in the germline V gene. After removal of 0 bases from V and 7 bases from J, the junction contained 5 bases not matched to a gene.

This rearrangement joins TRBV7-2 to TRBJ1-1; D not certain. Trimming removed 6 bases from V and 7 bases from J, with 12 bases in between. This CDR3 spans 12 amino acids. The germline V gene encodes CDR1 SGHTA and CDR2 FQGNSA. The CDR3 loop is CASSSQAFEAFF. The CDR3 region has the DNA TGTGCCAGCAGTTCTCAGGCTTTTGAAGCTTTCTTT.

The CDR3 loop is CSVDPQGAGETQYF. CDR3 coding DNA: TGCAGTGTCGACCCACAGGGGGCGGGGGAGACCCAGTACTTC. V is TRBV20-1 and J is TRBJ2-5; 9 bases are a match to TRBD1. After removal of 7 bases from V and 5 bases from J, the junction contained 11 bases not matched to a gene. The CDR3 has 14 amino acids. The germline gives CDR1 DFQATT, CDR2 SNEGSKA (reference sequence).

This clonotype has just a few counts. This chain connects TRBV29-1 to TRBJ1-1; weak D call: TRBD1 (5 bases). The CDR3 sequence is 15 residues long. Germline V gene data show CDR1 as SQVTM and CDR2 as ANQGSEA. Deletions cut 0 bases from V and 11 bases from J, with 22 bases between. The CDR3 DNA reads TGCAGCGTTGAAGACCTAGGGCAGGGCGAGGCTGGTGCTTTCTTT. Translated: CSVEDLGQGEAGAFF.

This clonotype was seen only a few times. The V and J genes are TRBV7-2 and TRBJ2-3; the D gene is possibly TRBD2 (5 bases). The V and J ends lost 5 bases and 5 bases respectively, with 14 bases between them. This CDR3 region has 14 residues. Germline V lookup: CDR1 SGHTA, CDR2 FQGNSA. The CDR3 DNA reads as TGTGCCAGCAGCCCACTAGTGGTAGGAGATACGCAGTATTTT. Protein sequence: CASSPLVVGDTQYF.

This clonotype was seen more than once but under ten times. The rearrangement joins TRBV27 to TRBJ1-1; weak D call: TRBD1 (6 bases). The CDR3 contains 13 residues. Trimming took 7 bases from V and 7 from J, leaving 16 bases between them. CDR1 is MNHEY and CDR2 is SMNVEV in the germline V gene (reference sequence). The CDR3, as DNA: TGTGCCAGCATCCCCCCGAGGGACAATGAAGCTTTCTTT. Amino acid sequence: CASIPPRDNEAFF.

This clonotype was counted a few times. The rearrangement joins TRBV20-1 to TRBJ2-3, with no clear D. Germline V gene data show CDR1 as DFQATT and CDR2 as SNEGSKA (reference sequence). V lost 6 bases and J 6 bases, leaving 16 bases between the germline ends. CDR3 length equals 13 residues. The chain's CDR3 is CSASRTEMDTQYF. DNA of the CDR3: TGCAGTGCCAGTCGGACCGAGATGGATACGCAGTATTTT.

The chain employs TRBV2 and TRBJ2-3; 7 bases fit TRBD2. The CDR3 extends over 16 amino acids. Trimming cost V 7 bases and J 0 bases; bases outside gene matches: 10. Germline values: CDR1 SNHLY, CDR2 FYNNEI. CDR3 region: CASTEDRGGSTDTQYF. CDR3 DNA: TGTGCCAGCACCGAGGATCGCGGGGGAAGCACAGATACGCAGTATTTT.

This clonotype was picked up a small number of times. The chain links TRBV4-3 to TRBJ2-7; D is possibly TRBD2 (7 bases). V dropped 4 bases and J dropped 10 bases, with 20 bases sitting between them. Germline V lookup: CDR1 LGHNA, CDR2 YSLEER. The CDR3 has 14 residues. In DNA, the CDR3 is TGCGCCAGCAGCCGAAACAGGGAGGGCGTCGATCAGTACTTC. It codes for CASSRNREGVDQYF.

This chain joins TRBV20-1 and TRBJ2-2; D is possibly TRBD1 (6 bases). V was clipped by 0 bases and J by 1 base, with 9 bases between them. The CDR3 extends over 15 amino acids. Germline-derived CDR1 and CDR2 are DFQATT and SNEGSKA (reference sequence). CDR3: CSARDRGQNTGELFF. CDR3 DNA: TGCAGTGCTAGAGATAGGGGACAGAACACCGGGGAGCTGTTTTTT.

This clonotype was detected only a few times. The chain is built from TRBV7-8 and TRBJ1-1; D unresolved. V was cut by 5 bases and J by 0 bases, with 16 bases left in between. CDR3 length: 16 amino acids. Germline V gene data show CDR1 as SGHVS and CDR2 as FQNEAQ. This CDR3 reads CASSRRARPLNTEAFF. The CDR3 DNA follows: TGTGCCAGCAGCCGACGGGCAAGACCCTTGAACACTGAAGCTTTCTTT. Based on the CDR3 plus reference TRBV7-8 and TRBJ1-1, the full variable domain is GAGVSQSPRYKVAKRGQDVALRCDPISGHVSLFWYQQALGQGPEFLTYFQNEAQLDKSGLPSDRFFAERPEGSVSTLKIQRTQQEDSAVYLCASSRRARPLNTEAFFGQGTRLTVV.

The sample holds a few counts of this clonotype. CDR3 in amino acids: CASSTQREATDTQYF. CDR3 DNA: TGTGCCAGCAGCACCCAGCGGGAGGCCACAGATACGCAGTATTTT. The chain is built from TRBV28 and TRBJ2-3; 9 nucleotides align to TRBD2. Germline values: CDR1 MDHEN, CDR2 SYDVKM. The CDR3 spans 15 residues. The V gene end was trimmed by 6 bases and the J gene end by 2 bases; junction bases not matched to a gene: 6.

This sequence joins TRBV28 and TRBJ2-5, with 10 bases fitting TRBD2. V lost 6 bases and J lost 0; bases outside the gene matches: 10. The CDR3 has 17 amino acids. Per germline, CDR1 MDHEN and CDR2 SYDVKM. The CDR3 DNA reads as TGTGCCAGCAGCCCCGAACTAGCGGGAAGGTACCAAGAGACCCAGTACTTC. Encoded protein: CASSPELAGRYQETQYF.

The chain is built from TRBV9 and TRBJ2-1, with TRBD2 identical over 10 bases. The CDR3 is 16 residues long. V lost 1 base and J lost 9; bases outside the gene matches: 10. Per the germline V gene, CDR1 is SGDLS and CDR2 is YYNGEE. CDR3 protein: CASSVLAGAPAFEQFF. The DNA of the CDR3 is TGTGCCAGCAGCGTACTAGCGGGGGCCCCGGCGTTTGAGCAGTTCTTC. Full variable domain (missing parts from reference TRBV9 and TRBJ2-1): DSGVTQTPKHLITATGQRVTLRCSPRSGDLSVYWYQQSLDQGLQFLIQYYNGEERAKGNILERFSAQQFPDLHSELNLSSLELGDSALYFCASSVLAGAPAFEQFFGPGTRLTVL.

J is TRBJ2-7 and V is TRBV27, with D tentatively TRBD1 or TRBD2 (6 bases each). Germline CDR1 is MNHEY and CDR2 is SMNVEV (reference sequence). The CDR3 covers 14 residues. The CDR3 region is CERRIKGGFGREYF. The CDR3 DNA reads as TGTGAAAGAAGAATAAAAGGGGGGTTTGGAAGGGAGTACTTC.

The genes are TRBV18 and TRBJ2-5; tentatively, D is TRBD1 (5 bases). Trimming took 0 bases from V and 2 from J, leaving 10 bases between them. The CDR3 length is 15 residues. Germline V gives CDR1 KGHSH, CDR2 LQKENI. CDR3 sequence reads: CASSPPSTAQETQYF. The DNA for the CDR3 is TGTGCCAGCTCACCACCGTCGACAGCACAAGAGACCCAGTACTTC.

This chain joins TRBV5-6 and TRBJ1-1; the D is unclear. Germline V gene sequence: CDR1 SGHDT, CDR2 YYEEEE. The length of the CDR3 is 14 residues. The ends were cut back, 0 bases at V and 3 bases at J, with 9 bases in the middle. The CDR3 loop reads CASSLAWIYTEAFF. The CDR3, as DNA: TGTGCCAGCAGCTTGGCTTGGATTTACACTGAAGCTTTCTTT.

The chain joins TRBV20-1 to TRBJ2-3; the match to TRBD1 covers 8 bases. The V gene end was trimmed by 6 bases and the J gene end by 4 bases; junction bases not matched to a gene: 12. The CDR3 is 15 amino acids. The germline V gene has CDR1 DFQATT and CDR2 SNEGSKA (reference sequence). The CDR3 bases are TGCAGTGCAATAGCAGACAGGGGCCTTGCAGATACGCAGTATTTT. It translates to CSAIADRGLADTQYF.